These T cell receptor beta chains were read from a single sample in a study of response to subunit inactivated influenza vaccine. MiXCR, run by TCRdb on the RT-PCR reads, gives a single entry per CDR3 protein. In the table there are more than 400,000 distinct CDR3 sequences, about 7.2% of which are singletons. The material was PBMCs from blood, obtained around 25 months after vaccination. These receptors came from a man between 50 and 75 years old who received an inactivated influenza vaccine. The CDR3 runs from the conserved cysteine through the conserved F or W. The D gene is left open where the match is weak. Clone size appears in some rows only: once, few, many, or a class for an expanded clone.

v_gene	d_gene	abundance	j_gene	CDR3aa	CDR3nt
TRBV5-5	NA	few	TRBJ1-2	CASSSLGHTGYTF	TGTGCCAGCAGCTCCTTGGGCCATACTGGCTACACCTTC
TRBV4-3	NA	NA	TRBJ2-7	CASSQEGPGAGALPGDEQYF	TGCGCCAGCAGCCAAGAAGGGCCTGGGGCAGGGGCCCTTCCTGGGGACGAGCAGTACTTC
TRBV2	NA	few	TRBJ2-7	CASSEARLGYEQYF	TGTGCCAGCAGTGAAGCGCGGCTGGGCTACGAGCAGTACTTC
TRBV5-1	NA	NA	TRBJ1-2	CASSTVPYRSGGYGYTF	TGCGCCAGCAGCACGGTACCCTACAGGAGCGGGGGCTATGGCTACACCTTC
TRBV6-5	NA	NA	TRBJ1-1	CASSYSWGNTEAFF	TGTGCCAGCAGTTACTCCTGGGGAAACACTGAAGCTTTCTTT
TRBV6-2/TRBV6-3	NA	few	TRBJ2-1	CASSYSSWPYNEQFF	TGTGCCAGCAGTTACTCTAGCTGGCCCTACAATGAGCAGTTCTTC
TRBV6-6	TRBD1	NA	TRBJ1-2	CASTEDRNYGYTF	TGTGCCAGCACTGAGGACAGGAACTATGGCTACACCTTC
TRBV9	TRBD2	few	TRBJ2-3	CASSVAAGAGDTQYF	TGTGCCAGCAGCGTAGCCGCGGGAGCTGGAGATACGCAGTATTTT
TRBV15	TRBD1	NA	TRBJ2-5	CATSRGTGTEGSQYF	TGTGCCACCAGCAGAGGGACCGGGACAGAAGGTTCCCAGTACTTC
TRBV3-1	NA	many	TRBJ1-1	CASSQEGRRGEAFF	TGTGCCAGCAGCCAAGAGGGCCGCCGCGGGGAAGCTTTCTTT
TRBV20-1	NA	NA	TRBJ1-5	CSANRDTNQPQHF	TGCAGTGCTAACCGGGACACCAATCAGCCCCAGCATTTT
TRBV4-2	TRBD2	NA	TRBJ2-3	CASSQAGGLGDTQYF	TGTGCCAGCAGCCAAGCGGGGGGGCTGGGGGATACGCAGTATTTT
TRBV4-3	NA	few	TRBJ2-2	CASSQEGKNTGELFF	TGCGCCAGCAGCCAAGAAGGCAAGAACACCGGGGAGCTGTTTTTT
TRBV6-2/TRBV6-3	TRBD1	many	TRBJ2-1	CASSPKGQLSYRRSYNEQFF	TGTGCCAGCAGCCCGAAGGGACAGTTATCTTACCGGAGGTCCTACAATGAGCAGTTCTTC
TRBV7-2	NA	NA	TRBJ2-3	CASSLAKGGQSASSTDTQYF	TGTGCCAGCAGCTTAGCTAAGGGGGGACAGTCAGCTTCTAGCACAGATACGCAGTATTTT
TRBV20-1	NA	NA	TRBJ2-3	CSARNTPDTQYF	TGCAGTGCTAGGAATACTCCAGATACGCAGTATTTT
TRBV6-2/TRBV6-3	NA	NA	TRBJ2-3	CASSKTTIGTDTQYF	TGTGCCAGCAGTAAGACCACAATAGGCACAGATACGCAGTATTTT
TRBV27	NA	many	TRBJ2-1	CASSTLKSDEQFF	TGTGCCAGCAGCACGCTTAAAAGCGATGAGCAGTTCTTC
TRBV2	NA	many	TRBJ1-1	CASRENTEAFF	TGTGCCAGCAGGGAGAACACTGAAGCTTTCTTT
TRBV27	TRBD2	few	TRBJ2-3	CASSSLAGGPKDTQYF	TGTGCCAGCAGTTCATTAGCGGGGGGGCCGAAAGATACGCAGTATTTT
TRBV5-1	TRBD1	many	TRBJ2-5	CASSSGQQETQYF	TGTGCCAGCAGCTCGGGACAGCAAGAGACCCAGTACTTC
TRBV12-3/TRBV12-4	NA	few	TRBJ1-5	CASSFTLSNQPQHF	TGTGCCAGCAGTTTTACCCTTAGCAATCAGCCCCAGCATTTT
TRBV27	TRBD1	NA	TRBJ2-7	CASSLYDRGGSYEQYF	TGTGCCAGCAGTTTATATGACAGGGGGGGCTCCTACGAGCAGTACTTC
TRBV19	NA	NA	TRBJ1-1	CASTPLGQSNTEAFF	TGTGCCAGTACCCCTTTAGGGCAGTCGAACACTGAAGCTTTCTTT
TRBV15	TRBD1	few	TRBJ1-1	CATGQQGLGTEAFF	TGTGCCACTGGTCAACAGGGGCTAGGCACTGAAGCTTTCTTT
TRBV6-5	NA	many	TRBJ2-7	CASSYSARAAYEQYF	TGTGCCAGCAGTTACTCGGCCAGGGCCGCCTACGAGCAGTACTTC